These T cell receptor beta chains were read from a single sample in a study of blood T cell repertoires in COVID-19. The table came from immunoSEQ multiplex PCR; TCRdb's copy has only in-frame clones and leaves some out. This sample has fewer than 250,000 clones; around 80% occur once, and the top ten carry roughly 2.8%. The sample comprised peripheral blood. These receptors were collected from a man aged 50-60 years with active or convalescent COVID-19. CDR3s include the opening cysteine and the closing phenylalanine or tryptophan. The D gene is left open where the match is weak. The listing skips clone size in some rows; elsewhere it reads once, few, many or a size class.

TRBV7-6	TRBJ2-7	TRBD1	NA	CASSIGTGDSYEQYF	TGTGCCAGCAGCATAGGGACAGGGGACTCCTACGAGCAGTACTTC
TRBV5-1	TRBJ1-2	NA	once	CASSSEGVGGYTF	TGCGCCAGCAGCTCGGAGGGAGTAGGGGGCTACACCTTC
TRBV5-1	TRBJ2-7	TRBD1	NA	CASSAQGAPYEQYF	TGCGCCAGCAGCGCACAGGGGGCGCCCTACGAGCAGTACTTC
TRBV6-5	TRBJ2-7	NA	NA	CASSSTINNEQYF	TGTGCCAGCTCATCCACGATTAACAACGAGCAGTACTTC
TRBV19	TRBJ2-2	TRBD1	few	CASSILPRGRVRSTGELFF	TGTGCCAGTAGTATTCTCCCCAGGGGGCGAGTCCGAAGTACCGGGGAGCTGTTTTTT
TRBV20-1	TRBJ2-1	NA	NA	CSWGPDNEQFF	TGCAGCTGGGGGCCAGACAATGAGCAGTTCTTC
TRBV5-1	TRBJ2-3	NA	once	CASTGGQSTDTQYF	TGCGCCAGCACCGGAGGACAGAGCACAGATACGCAGTATTTT
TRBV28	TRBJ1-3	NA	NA	CASSSHTGSGNTIYF	TGTGCCAGCAGTTCCCACACGGGCTCTGGAAACACCATATATTTT
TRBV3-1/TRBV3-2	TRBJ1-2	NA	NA	CASSHLNRPNYGYTF	TGTGCCAGCAGCCATTTAAACAGGCCCAACTATGGCTACACCTTC
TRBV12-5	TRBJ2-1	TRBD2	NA	CASGRLAGNYNEQFF	TGTGCTAGTGGCCGACTAGCGGGAAACTACAATGAGCAGTTCTTC
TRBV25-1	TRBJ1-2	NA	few	CASSPFERYYGYTF	TGTGCCAGCAGTCCCTTCGAGAGGTACTATGGCTACACCTTC
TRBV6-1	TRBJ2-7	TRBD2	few	CASSEGGTSYEQYF	TGTGCCAGCAGTGAGGGAGGGACCTCCTACGAGCAGTACTTC
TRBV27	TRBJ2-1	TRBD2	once	CASTVGLAEYNEQFF	TGTGCCAGCACCGTGGGGCTAGCGGAATACAATGAGCAGTTCTTC
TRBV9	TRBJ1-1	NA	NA	CASSPQGFGNTEAFF	TGTGCCAGCAGCCCCCAGGGTTTCGGTAACACTGAAGCTTTCTTT
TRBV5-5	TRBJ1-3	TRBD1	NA	CASSLVQGAFGNTIYF	TGTGCCAGCAGCTTGGTACAGGGGGCTTTTGGAAACACCATATATTTT
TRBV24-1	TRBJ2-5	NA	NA	CATSAGVQETQYF	TGTGCCACCAGTGCGGGGGTACAAGAGACCCAGTACTTC
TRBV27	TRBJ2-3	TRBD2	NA	CASSFVRGGDTQYF	TGTGCCAGCAGTTTCGTCCGGGGGGGAGATACGCAGTATTTT
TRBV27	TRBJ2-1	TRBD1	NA	CASSRDRLYNEQFF	TGTGCCAGCAGTCGGGACAGACTTTACAATGAGCAGTTCTTC
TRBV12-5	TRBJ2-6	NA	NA	CASGLRGSGANVLTF	TGTGCTAGTGGTTTGCGCGGCTCTGGGGCCAACGTCCTGACTTTC
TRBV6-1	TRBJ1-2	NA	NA	CASSDAYSPRGGYTF	TGTGCCAGCAGTGATGCTTACAGCCCCCGGGGTGGCTACACCTTC
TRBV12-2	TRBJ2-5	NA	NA	CASRDRGETQYF	TGTGCAAGTCGCGACAGGGGGGAGACCCAGTACTTC
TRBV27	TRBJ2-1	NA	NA	CASSLSPYNEQFF	TGTGCCAGCAGTCTCTCTCCCTACAATGAGCAGTTCTTC
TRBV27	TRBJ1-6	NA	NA	CASSPTGRGTPLHF	TGTGCCAGCAGTCCCACAGGGAGGGGGACCCCCCTCCACTTT
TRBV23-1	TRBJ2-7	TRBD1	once	CASSQPQVPRDSTYEQYF	TGCGCCAGCAGTCAACCCCAAGTCCCCCGGGACAGTACCTACGAGCAGTACTTC
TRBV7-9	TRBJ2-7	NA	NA	CASKATTLSYEQYF	TGTGCCAGCAAGGCGACAACCCTTTCCTACGAGCAGTACTTC
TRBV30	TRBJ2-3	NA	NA	CAWSAGLTALRTDTQYF	TGTGCCTGGAGCGCAGGCTTGACAGCTCTTCGCACAGATACGCAGTATTTT
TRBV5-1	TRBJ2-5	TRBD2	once	CASTPGLAGFQETQYF	TGCGCCAGCACCCCAGGGCTAGCGGGTTTCCAAGAGACCCAGTACTTC
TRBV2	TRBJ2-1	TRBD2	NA	CASSDLLAAYNEQFF	TGTGCCAGCAGTGATCTTCTAGCGGCTTACAATGAGCAGTTCTTC
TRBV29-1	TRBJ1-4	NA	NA	CSVELNEKLFF	TGCAGCGTTGAACTTAATGAAAAACTGTTTTTT
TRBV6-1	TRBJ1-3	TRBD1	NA	CASSEAWGQGNTIYF	TGTGCCAGCAGTGAAGCGTGGGGACAGGGAAACACCATATATTTT
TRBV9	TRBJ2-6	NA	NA	CASSVTASPSGANVLTF	TGTGCCAGCAGCGTAACCGCGTCACCCTCTGGGGCCAACGTCCTGACTTTC
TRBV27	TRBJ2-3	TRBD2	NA	CASSSGTSGTDTQYF	TGTGCCAGCAGTTCCGGGACTAGCGGTACAGATACGCAGTATTTT
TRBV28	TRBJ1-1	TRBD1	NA	CASRGTGGIAEAFF	TGTGCCAGCCGGGGGACAGGGGGGATCGCTGAAGCTTTCTTT
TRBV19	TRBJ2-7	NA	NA	CASSPGVRSSYEQYF	TGTGCCAGTAGCCCAGGCGTTAGAAGCTCCTACGAGCAGTACTTC
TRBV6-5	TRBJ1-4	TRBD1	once	CASRLRGHEKLFF	TGTGCCTCCCGGTTGAGGGGGCACGAAAAACTGTTTTTT
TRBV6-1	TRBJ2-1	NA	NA	CASSLPAGQDEQFF	TGTGCCAGCAGCCTCCCAGCAGGCCAAGATGAGCAGTTCTTC
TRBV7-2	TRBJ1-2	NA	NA	CASSLTGPGYTF	TGTGCCAGCAGCTTGACAGGACCTGGCTACACCTTC
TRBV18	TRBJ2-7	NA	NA	CASSPPSLSYEQYF	TGTGCCAGCTCACCACCGAGCCTCTCCTACGAGCAGTACTTC
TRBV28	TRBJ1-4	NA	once	CASSLLGPGGEKLFF	TGTGCCAGCAGTTTATTGGGGCCGGGAGGGGAAAAACTGTTTTTT
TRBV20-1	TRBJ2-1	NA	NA	CSASPRSYNEQFF	TGCAGTGCGAGTCCCCGCTCCTACAATGAGCAGTTCTTC
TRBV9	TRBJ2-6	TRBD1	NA	CASSGPQGANSGANVLTF	TGTGCCAGCAGCGGTCCACAGGGGGCAAACTCTGGGGCCAACGTCCTGACTTTC
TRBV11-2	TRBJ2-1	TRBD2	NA	CASSGLAVYNEQFF	TGTGCCAGCAGTGGACTAGCGGTGTACAATGAGCAGTTCTTC
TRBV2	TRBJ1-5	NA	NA	CASRQGPADQPQHF	TGTGCCAGCAGGCAGGGGCCCGCAGACCAGCCCCAGCATTTT
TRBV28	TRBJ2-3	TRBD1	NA	CASRGRDRGTDTQYF	TGTGCCAGCAGGGGCCGGGACAGGGGCACAGATACGCAGTATTTT
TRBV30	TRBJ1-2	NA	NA	CAWSVRAGVGYTF	TGTGCCTGGAGTGTTCGGGCAGGGGTTGGCTACACCTTC
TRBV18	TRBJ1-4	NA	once	CASSPTDEKLFF	TGTGCCAGCTCTCCGACAGATGAAAAACTGTTTTTT
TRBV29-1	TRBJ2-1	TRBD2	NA	CSVWGLAGSREQFF	TGCAGCGTTTGGGGACTAGCGGGAAGTCGAGAGCAGTTCTTC
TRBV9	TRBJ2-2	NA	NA	CASSAGRPNTGELFF	TGTGCCAGCTCTGCGGGACGCCCGAACACCGGGGAGCTGTTTTTT
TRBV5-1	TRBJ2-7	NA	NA	CASSLGQGEQYF	TGCGCCAGCAGCTTGGGACAAGGCGAGCAGTACTTC
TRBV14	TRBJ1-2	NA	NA	CASSQDHFRDYGYTF	TGTGCCAGCAGCCAAGATCATTTCAGGGACTATGGCTACACCTTC